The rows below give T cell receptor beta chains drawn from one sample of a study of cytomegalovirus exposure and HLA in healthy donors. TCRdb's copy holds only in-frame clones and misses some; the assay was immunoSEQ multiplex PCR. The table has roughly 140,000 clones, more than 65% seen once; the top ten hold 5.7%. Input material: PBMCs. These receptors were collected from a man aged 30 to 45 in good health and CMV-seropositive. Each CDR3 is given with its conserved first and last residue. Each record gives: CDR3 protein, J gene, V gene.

CASILTGGADTQYF | TRBJ2-3 | TRBV2
CASSLGEGLSTDTQYF | TRBJ2-3 | TRBV5-1
CASSYMFGAEAFF | TRBJ1-1 | TRBV6-5
CASSGDRGLSGYTF | TRBJ1-2 | TRBV2
CASRSARLAPYEQYF | TRBJ2-7 | TRBV6-4
CASSLSGEQYF | TRBJ2-7 | TRBV7-8
CASRSDSLVYEQYF | TRBJ2-7 | TRBV6-5
CAWKPYWGRGPDTQYF | TRBJ2-3 | TRBV30
CASSDNGLGYNEQFF | TRBJ2-1 | TRBV6-1
CASARGTTNEKLFF | TRBJ1-4 | TRBV6-5
CASNPIGGAEENTEAFF | TRBJ1-1 | TRBV5-5
CASGGDPLGAYEQYF | NA | TRBV12-5
CASSVAASSYEQYF | TRBJ2-7 | TRBV9
CASSQVPGEAFF | TRBJ1-1 | TRBV4-1
CASSPGQVRNIQYF | TRBJ2-4 | TRBV28
CASKWDRTNYGYTF | TRBJ1-2 | TRBV19
CASSQSQGSSYGYTF | TRBJ1-2 | TRBV14
CASREQGAGGYTF | TRBJ1-2 | TRBV28
CASSYGGSGNEQFF | TRBJ2-1 | TRBV6-6
CASDRTGSSYEQYF | TRBJ2-7 | TRBV2
CASSVVSVDNEQFF | TRBJ2-1 | TRBV9
CASVLGGKAYGYTF | TRBJ1-2 | TRBV28